This entry is about one TCR beta chain. Its target is unknown. Being one base from a much bigger clone, this may be a read error. Via MiXCR, TCRdb re-called the 5' RACE reads, giving one row per CDR3 protein. Found here are some 260,000 distinct CDR3 sequences, around 15% of them singletons; the top ten hold approximately 8.8%. The sample is drawn from a study of identical twins. Study-wide points: Modelling underestimated the level of out-of-frame TCR alpha sharing observed in monozygotic twins. Shared out-of-frame alpha sequences (those common to twins) showed excess low generation probability. Insertion counts were lower in abundant cord blood beta clonotypes, a trend that memory repertoires did not show.

The CDR3 covers 11 residues. Germline V CDR1 and CDR2: SGHVS, FNYEAQ. V was pared by 7 bases and J by 1 base, with 5 bases between. The sample comprised memory (CD45RO+) T cells sorted from blood. The chain links TRBV7-6 to TRBJ2-7; D gene unclear. This receptor was identified in a woman younger than 30 in good health. The chain's CDR3 is CASTPSYEQYF. CDR3 nucleotides: TGTGCCAGCACCCCTTCCTACGAGCAGTACTTC.